The following is a T cell receptor (beta chain) sequence with its context. RNA served as the template for amplifying TCR beta CDR3 regions. A first-round RT-PCR used HTBI primers, followed by a second-round multiplex PCR. TCRdb analysed the multiplex PCR reads with MiXCR anew, one entry per CDR3 protein. The table shows about 210,000 distinct CDR3 sequences, with less than 30% occurring only once. This CDR3 has 14 residues. CDR1 is SGHTA and CDR2 is FQGNSA in the germline V gene. V was pared by 2 bases and J by 5 bases, with 13 bases between. These data are taken from a study of Graves' ophthalmopathy and Graves' hyperthyroidism.

The rearrangement joins TRBV7-2 to TRBJ2-7; D might be TRBD1 or TRBD2, each matching 5 bases. The sequence was obtained from a man aged 45 to 65 with Graves' ophthalmopathy. Sequencing was done on a sample of peripheral blood. The CDR3, as DNA: TGTGCCAGCAGCTTACTGGCGGTGGGGGACGAGCAGTACTTC. This translates into CASSLLAVGDEQYF.